Listed here are 14 T cell receptor beta chains from one sample, sequenced in a study of radiation and T cells in renal cell carcinoma (TCRdb year 2020). The intended sense of this specimen's time point label: blood 4 weeks post-SBRT, at nephrectomy. The sample's treatment or condition label, decoded: 15 Gy SBRT to primary tumor, nephrectomy 4 weeks later. The library relied on the immunoSEQ multiplex PCR assay. TCRdb carries this immuneACCESS record with in-frame sequences only. Its versions omit some clonotypes, under half of them owing to an unresolved V gene in the studies checked, with the rest unexplained. This sample is represented by 120,000 to 150,000 clones; roughly 90% of them were singletons. The top ten constitute about a sixth of the sample. Material: blood, obtained from a patient whose treatment included radiotherapy and nephrectomy. The receptors here all came from a woman between 45 and 65 years old with renal cell carcinoma.

The CDR3 sequence: CASSVGTANEKLFF. CDR3 sequence (DNA): TGTGCCAGCAGCGTAGGGACAGCAAATGAAAAACTGTTTTTT. V and J are TRBV5-4 and TRBJ1-4; 7 nucleotides align to TRBD1. CDR1 is SGHNT and CDR2 is YYREEE in the germline V gene (reference sequence). The CDR3 is 14 residues long. The V segment lost 4 bases and the J segment 5 bases; nucleotides outside the gene matches: 5. Together with reference TRBV5-4 and TRBJ1-4, the CDR3 gives the full variable domain: ETGVTQSPTHLIKTRGQQVTLRCSSQSGHNTVSWYQQALGQGPQFIFQYYREEENGRGNFPPRFSGLQFPNYSSELNVNALELDDSALYLCASSVGTANEKLFFGSGTQLSVL.

This clone was detected only once. This rearrangement joins TRBV4-1 to TRBJ2-5, with 7 bases aligning to TRBD2. Trimming at V came to 4 bases and at J to 3 bases, leaving 11 bases not matched to a gene. Germline V lookup: CDR1 MGHRA, CDR2 YSYEKL. The CDR3 loop spans 16 amino acids. DNA of the CDR3: TGCGCCAGCAGCCGGGGAGGGGCTCTAGCGGAAGAGACCCAGTACTTC. This encodes CASSRGGALAEETQYF.

This sequence joins TRBV10-3 and TRBJ2-5; possibly TRBD1 for D (6 bases). The CDR3 totals 12 residues. The V end was cut by 4 bases, the J end by 7 bases, with 10 bases between. Germline assignment: CDR1 ENHRY and CDR2 SYGVKD. CDR3 sequence: CAISGGQSTQYF. The DNA of the CDR3 is TGTGCCATCAGTGGGGGGCAATCGACCCAGTACTTC.

The chain is built from TRBV10-1 and TRBJ2-3; D remains ambiguous. The V end lost 6 bases, the J end lost 4 bases, and 8 bases lay between the germline ends. Germline V gene lookup returns CDR1 WNHNN and CDR2 SYGVQD (reference sequence). This CDR3 contains 12 residues. The CDR3 here is CASSATADTQYF. The CDR3, as DNA: TGCGCCAGCAGCGCCACTGCAGATACGCAGTATTTT.

The rearrangement links TRBV5-4 to TRBJ2-7, with D possibly being TRBD1 (7 bases). Germline lookup yields CDR1 SGHNT and CDR2 YYREEE (reference sequence). V lost 1 base and J 6 bases, leaving 11 bases between the germline ends. The CDR3 length is 13 residues. The CDR3 here is CASSLPQGGEQYF. The CDR3 DNA reads as TGTGCCAGCAGCTTGCCTCAGGGGGGCGAGCAGTACTTC.

The chain employs TRBV14 and TRBJ1-1; a possible D gene is TRBD1 (5 bases). Between the trimmed V and J ends, which lost 0 bases and 7 bases, there was a span of 12 bases. Germline V gene lookup returns CDR1 SGHDN and CDR2 FVKESK. CDR3 length: 14 amino acids. The CDR3 here is CASSQEVGRGEAFF. Here the CDR3 DNA reads TGTGCCAGCAGCCAAGAGGTGGGGAGGGGTGAAGCTTTCTTT.

This clone was counted only a few times. V gene TRBV11-2 combines with J gene TRBJ1-6, with D hard to call. V shed 5 bases and J shed 5 bases, with 13 bases lying between them. This CDR3 comprises 15 residues. CDR1 and CDR2 (germline): SGHAT, FQNNGV. CDR3 nucleotide sequence: TGTGCCAGCAGCATTCGACGGGGAAATAATTCACCCCTCCACTTT. This gives the protein CASSIRRGNNSPLHF. The whole variable domain, remainder taken from reference TRBV11-2 and TRBJ1-6, is EAGVAQSPRYKIIEKRQSVAFWCNPISGHATLYWYQQILGQGPKLLIQFQNNGVVDDSQLPKDRFSAERLKGVDSTLKIQPAKLEDSAVYLCASSIRRGNNSPLHFGNGTRLTVT.

The chain carries TRBV27 and TRBJ1-5; no firm D call. The CDR3 runs to 13 residues. Germline V gives CDR1 MNHEY, CDR2 SMNVEV (reference sequence). Trimming stripped 5 bases from V and 5 bases from J, with 10 bases between. As DNA, the CDR3 is TGTGCCAGCAGTCCCGGGATTCATCAGCCCCAGCATTTT. As protein: CASSPGIHQPQHF.

This clone was seen a few times. The V gene is TRBV18, the J gene TRBJ2-3; TRBD2 aligns across 7 bases. After removal of 4 bases from V and 0 bases from J, the junction contained 7 bases not matched to a gene. CDR1 is KGHSH and CDR2 is LQKENI in the germline V gene. The length of the CDR3 is 16 residues. CDR3 nucleotide sequence: TGTGCCAGCTCACTTTGGAGCGGGGCAAGCACAGATACGCAGTATTTT. This gives the protein CASSLWSGASTDTQYF.

The genes are TRBV2 and TRBJ1-2; D is possibly TRBD1 (5 bases). Germline assignment: CDR1 SNHLY and CDR2 FYNNEI. The CDR3 has 14 amino acids. Trimming took 4 bases from V and 8 from J, leaving 17 bases between them. DNA of the CDR3: TGTGCCAGCAGTGTCCTTAACAGGCTCGGGGGCTACACCTTC. The encoded protein is CASSVLNRLGGYTF.

The chain employs TRBV6-6 and TRBJ2-1; D is possibly TRBD2 (6 bases). The germline V gene has CDR1 MNHNY and CDR2 SVGAGI (reference sequence). The CDR3 has 15 amino acids. With 6 bases removed from V and 2 bases from J, the gap between germline ends came to 14 bases. In DNA, the CDR3 is TGTGCCAGCAGCACCGGGAGCCTGCCCTACAATGAGCAGTTCTTC. Translating it yields CASSTGSLPYNEQFF.

The chain carries TRBV10-3 and TRBJ1-1, with D possibly being TRBD1 (5 bases). The ends were cut back, 2 bases at V and 3 bases at J, with 13 bases in the middle. The V gene's germline CDR1 is ENHRY and CDR2 SYGVKD. The CDR3 consists of 15 residues. DNA of the CDR3: TGTGCCATCAGTGAGCAGGGTATAGCGGACACTGAAGCTTTCTTT. It specifies CAISEQGIADTEAFF.

This chain connects TRBV6-6 to TRBJ1-2; D is unclear. The V end lost 9 bases, the J end lost 9 bases, and 20 bases lay between the germline ends. The germline CDR1 and CDR2 sequences are MNHNY and SVGAGI (reference sequence). This CDR3 has 13 amino acids. CDR3 loop: CASVLDRDMSYTF. The CDR3 DNA follows: TGTGCCAGTGTACTCGATAGGGATATGAGCTACACCTTC.

The chain employs TRBV18 and TRBJ2-2, with TRBD1 matching 10 bases. V was clipped by 3 bases and J by 3 bases; unmatched bases: 1. In germline, CDR1 is KGHSH, CDR2 LQKENI. The CDR3 is made up of 15 amino acids. CDR3 coding DNA: TGTGCCAGCTCACCCGGGACAGGGGACACCGGGGAGCTGTTTTTT. This codes for CASSPGTGDTGELFF.